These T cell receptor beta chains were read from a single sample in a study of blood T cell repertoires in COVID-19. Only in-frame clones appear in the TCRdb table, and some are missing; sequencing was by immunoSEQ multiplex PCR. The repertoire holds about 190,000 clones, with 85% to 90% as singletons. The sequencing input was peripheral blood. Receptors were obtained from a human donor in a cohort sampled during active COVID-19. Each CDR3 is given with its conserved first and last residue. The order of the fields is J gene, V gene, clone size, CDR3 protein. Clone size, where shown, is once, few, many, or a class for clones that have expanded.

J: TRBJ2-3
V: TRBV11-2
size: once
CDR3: CASFGGGTDTQYF

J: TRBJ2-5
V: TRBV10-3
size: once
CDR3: CAISERGVETQYF

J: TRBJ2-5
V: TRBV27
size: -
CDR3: CASSSGEETQYF

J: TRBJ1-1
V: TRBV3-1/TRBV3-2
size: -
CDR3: CASGRRGSEAFF

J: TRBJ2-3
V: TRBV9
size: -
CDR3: CASSPGTGLTQYF

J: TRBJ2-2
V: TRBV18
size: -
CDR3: CASSPFQGENTGELFF

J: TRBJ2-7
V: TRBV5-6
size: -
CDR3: CASSRVLAGASYEQYF

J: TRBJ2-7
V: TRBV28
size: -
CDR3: CASTGSAGRSYEQYF

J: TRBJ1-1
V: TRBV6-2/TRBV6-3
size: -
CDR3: CASSYSAENTEAFF

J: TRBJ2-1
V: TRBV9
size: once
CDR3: CASSPETGVSYNEQFF

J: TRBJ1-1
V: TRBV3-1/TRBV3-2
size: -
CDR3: CASSQVRYHTEAFF

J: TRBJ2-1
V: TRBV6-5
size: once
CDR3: CASSRRDRGYYEQFF

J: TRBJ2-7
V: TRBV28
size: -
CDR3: CASSLGRTGNEQYF

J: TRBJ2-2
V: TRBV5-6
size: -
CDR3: CASSLELAPTGELFF

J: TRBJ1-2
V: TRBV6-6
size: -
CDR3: CASSQYGTAFFHNYGYTF

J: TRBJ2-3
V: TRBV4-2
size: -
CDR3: CASSQDPTSKYTQYF

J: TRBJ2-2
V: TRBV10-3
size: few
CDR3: CAINQAETGELFF

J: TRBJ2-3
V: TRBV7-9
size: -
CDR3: CASSFAGGAGTDTQYF

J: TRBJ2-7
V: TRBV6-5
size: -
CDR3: CASSWTGVSYEQYF

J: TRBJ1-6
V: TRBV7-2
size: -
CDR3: CASSLGDRGNSPLHF

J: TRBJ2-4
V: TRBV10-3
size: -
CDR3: CAVGQGAQYF

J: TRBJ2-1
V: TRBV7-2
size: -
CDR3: CASSYTSGYTNEQFF

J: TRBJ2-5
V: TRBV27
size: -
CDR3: CASSSRLAPLGETQYF

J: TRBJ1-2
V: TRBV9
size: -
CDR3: CASSRLAGAMGYTF

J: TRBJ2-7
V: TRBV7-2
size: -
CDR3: CASSPDIYEQYF

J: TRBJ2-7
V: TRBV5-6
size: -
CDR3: CASSVWALKTYEQYF

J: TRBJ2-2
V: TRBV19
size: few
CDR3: CASSIGGGANTGELFF

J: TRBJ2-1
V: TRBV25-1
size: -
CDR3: CASSVQGGAFVNEQFF

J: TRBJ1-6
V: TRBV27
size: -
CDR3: CASSFGTSGQPSSYNSPLHF

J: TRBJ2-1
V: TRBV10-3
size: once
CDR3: CAISGTGDDEQFF

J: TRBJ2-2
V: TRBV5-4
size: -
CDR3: CASSSTGRIQGELFF

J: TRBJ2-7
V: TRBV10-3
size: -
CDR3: CAISPGASTYEQYF

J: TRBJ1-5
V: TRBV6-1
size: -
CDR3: CASSEFVGGPSNQPQHF

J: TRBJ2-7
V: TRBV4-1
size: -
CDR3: CASSQQTSATAYEQYF

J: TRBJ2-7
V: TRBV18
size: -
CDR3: CASSPGDTSYGQYF

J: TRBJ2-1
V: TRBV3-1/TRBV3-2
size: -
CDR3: CASSVGGPSEQFF

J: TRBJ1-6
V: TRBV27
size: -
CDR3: CASSFLQGSYSPLHF

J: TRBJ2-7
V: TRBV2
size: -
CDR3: CASRPDDRLAGDYEQYF

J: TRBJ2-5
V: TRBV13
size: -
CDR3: CASSSPGVNQETQYF

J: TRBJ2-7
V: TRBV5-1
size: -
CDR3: CASSRTSGGIYEQYF

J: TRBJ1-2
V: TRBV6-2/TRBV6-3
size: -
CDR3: CASSYYLDSNYGYTF

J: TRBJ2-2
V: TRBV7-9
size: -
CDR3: CASSLSWRQGRSGTGELFF

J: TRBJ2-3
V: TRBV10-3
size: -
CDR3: CAISSGQASTDTQYF

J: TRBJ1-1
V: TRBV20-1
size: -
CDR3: CSASRQGLGTEAFF

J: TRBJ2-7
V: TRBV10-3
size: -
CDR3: CAISGQGARGEQYF

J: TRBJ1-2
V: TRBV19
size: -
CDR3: CASSHTGIYGYTF

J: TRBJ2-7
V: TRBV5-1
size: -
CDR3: CASSPGTANTNIHYEQYF

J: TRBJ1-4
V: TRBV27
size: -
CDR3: CASRPGGRHEKLFF

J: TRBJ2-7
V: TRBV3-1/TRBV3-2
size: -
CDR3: CASSRGQTAYEQYF

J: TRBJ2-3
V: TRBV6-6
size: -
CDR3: CASSVGQGNTDTQYF